This TCR beta chain originates from a study of blood T cell repertoires in COVID-19. Turning to the study itself: Sources were T cells, B-cell-depleted T cells, or PBMCs; the material itself was cDNA or gDNA.

Profiling relied on immunoSEQ multiplex PCR, and the TCRdb table lists in-frame clones only, not all of them. The sample has 350,000 to 450,000 clones, about 88% seen once. Trimming took 0 bases from V and 0 from J; bases not matched to a gene: 6. The CDR3 is 19 residues long. Germline values: CDR1 LGHNA, CDR2 YSLEER. Recruited during active infection, patients (from Seattle) were subsequently followed longitudinally. The specimen was peripheral blood. The clonotype originates from a woman between 40 and 55 years old with COVID-19, enrolled during active disease. The chain recombines TRBV4-3 with TRBJ2-3; 13 nucleotides align to TRBD2. This CDR3 is CASSQDWILAGGSTDTQYF. The CDR3 DNA reads TGCGCCAGCAGCCAAGATTGGATACTAGCGGGGGGGAGCACAGATACGCAGTATTTT.